A single sample is the source of the 28 T cell receptor beta chains below, sequenced in a study of monozygotic twins with cystic fibrosis. Profiling relied on immunoSEQ multiplex PCR, and the TCRdb table lists in-frame clones only, not all of them. This sample has around 27,000 clones, with roughly 96% found just once. Sequenced: blood. The receptor source for this set is a girl aged 2 to 10 with cystic fibrosis.

The rearrangement uses TRBV27 and TRBJ2-7, with D possibly matching TRBD1 (6 bases). CDR3 length equals 15 residues. The germline V and J ends were trimmed by 8 bases and 2 bases, with 19 bases remaining between them. Germline loops: CDR1 MNHEY, CDR2 SMNVEV (reference sequence). CDR3 residues: CASQSLGTIAYEQYF. CDR3 coding DNA: TGTGCCAGCCAATCCCTGGGGACAATCGCCTACGAGCAGTACTTC.

This chain links TRBV7-3 with TRBJ2-3, with 14 bases that match TRBD2. V lost 3 bases to trimming and J lost 0 bases; unmatched junction nucleotides: 2. The CDR3 spans 17 residues. Germline CDR1 SGHTA, CDR2 FQGTGA. For the CDR3, the DNA is TGTGCCAGCAGCTTTGGGACTAGCGGGGGCAGCACAGATACGCAGTATTTT. Amino acid sequence: CASSFGTSGGSTDTQYF. Supplemented by reference TRBV7-3 and TRBJ2-3, the full variable domain reads GAGVSQTPSNKVTEKGKYVELRCDPISGHTALYWYRQSLGQGPEFLIYFQGTGAADDSGLPNDRFFAVRPEGSVSTLKIQRTERGDSAVYLCASSFGTSGGSTDTQYFGPGTRLTVL.

The V and J genes are TRBV10-2 and TRBJ2-1; D unresolved. The CDR3 is 13 residues long. Germline V CDR1 and CDR2: WSHSY, SAAADI. The V end was cut by 6 bases, the J end by 10 bases, with 16 bases between. This CDR3 reads CASRRDQAREQFF. For the CDR3, the DNA is TGCGCCAGCAGGCGAGACCAGGCCAGGGAGCAGTTCTTC.

This clone is a singleton in its sample. The genes are TRBV19 and TRBJ2-1; no reliable D call. V lost 3 bases and J 9 bases, leaving 12 bases between the germline ends. CDR1 is LNHDA, CDR2 SQIVND, per germline (reference sequence). This CDR3 has 13 residues. CDR3 DNA sequence: TGTGCCAGTAGTATCGGCCCCCCCGGTGAGCAGTTCTTC. It encodes CASSIGPPGEQFF.

The chain recombines TRBV6-1 with TRBJ2-7; D may match TRBD1 or TRBD2 (5 bases each). Germline CDR1 is MNHNS and CDR2 is SASEGT. The V gene lost 4 bases and the J gene lost 4 bases, with 11 bases spanning the gap. This CDR3 spans 13 amino acids. The CDR3 nucleotides are TGTGCCAGCAGTGCGGGGCCATTTTACGAGCAGTACTTC. Protein product: CASSAGPFYEQYF.

The rearrangement uses TRBV2 and TRBJ2-7; 7 positions agree with TRBD1. There are 15 residues in the CDR3. CDR1 and CDR2 (germline): SNHLY, FYNNEI. The V segment lost 1 base and the J segment 3 bases; nucleotides outside the gene matches: 6. CDR3 DNA: TGTGCCAGCAGTGAAGAACCGGGACAGCACTACGAGCAGTACTTC. Its translation: CASSEEPGQHYEQYF.

The V call is TRBV5-6, the J call TRBJ1-1; possibly TRBD1 for D (5 bases). The CDR3 runs to 14 residues. Germline assignment: CDR1 SGHDT and CDR2 YYEEEE. V lost 4 bases and J 4 bases, leaving 14 bases between the germline ends. The CDR3 is CASSPKGAGTEAFF. The CDR3 bases are TGTGCCAGCAGCCCGAAAGGGGCTGGCACTGAAGCTTTCTTT.

This clone was detected only a few times. The chain couples TRBV27 to TRBJ1-2; the D gene is possibly TRBD1 (5 bases). Germline-derived CDR1 and CDR2 are MNHEY and SMNVEV (reference sequence). With 6 bases removed from V and 6 bases from J, the gap between germline ends came to 17 bases. The length of the CDR3 is 14 residues. The CDR3 DNA follows: TGTGCCAGCAGGGGGCAGTCTAAAGGGGATGGCTACACCTTC. This encodes CASRGQSKGDGYTF.

The chain has TRBV6-6 and TRBJ2-1; D perhaps matches TRBD1 (6 bases). V lost 7 bases to trimming and J lost 5 bases, with 9 bases between them. The CDR3 covers 12 residues. Germline lookup yields CDR1 MNHNY and CDR2 SVGAGI (reference sequence). The CDR3 sequence: CASITGHNEQFF. The CDR3 DNA follows: TGTGCCAGCATCACAGGGCACAATGAGCAGTTCTTC.

The chain recombines TRBV20-1 with TRBJ1-1, with no clear D. Trimming pared 3 bases from V and 4 bases from J, leaving 6 bases between. The germline CDR1 and CDR2 sequences are DFQATT and SNEGSKA (reference sequence). This CDR3 is built from 11 residues. The CDR3 protein is CSARVPTEAFF. The CDR3 nucleotides are TGCAGTGCTAGGGTTCCCACTGAAGCTTTCTTT.

This sequence joins TRBV4-3 and TRBJ2-3; 13 nucleotides align to TRBD2. Per germline, CDR1 LGHNA and CDR2 YSLEER. The CDR3 is 17 amino acids. V was clipped by 1 base and J by 2 bases; unmatched bases: 3. The CDR3 region is CASSQVLAGGPTDTQYF. As DNA, the CDR3 is TGCGCCAGCAGCCAAGTACTAGCGGGAGGGCCCACAGATACGCAGTATTTT.

The J gene is TRBJ1-2, the V gene TRBV19; D may be TRBD1 (5 bases). Germline V gives CDR1 LNHDA, CDR2 SQIVND (reference sequence). Trimming took 5 bases from V and 2 from J, leaving 18 bases between them. This CDR3 has 16 amino acids. The DNA of the CDR3 is TGTGCCAGTAGTCCACCCGGAGACAGCCGCAACTATGGCTACACCTTC. Its translation is CASSPPGDSRNYGYTF.

The J gene is TRBJ2-7, the V gene TRBV10-2; D gene uncertain. Trimming took off 3 bases at V and 6 bases at J, with 15 bases between the two ends. The CDR3 covers 14 residues. The germline V gene encodes CDR1 WSHSY and CDR2 SAAADI. CDR3 in amino acids: CASSDWEYGGEQYF. The CDR3 nucleotides read TGCGCCAGCAGTGACTGGGAATATGGTGGCGAGCAGTACTTC.

This chain uses TRBV2 with TRBJ1-3, with D tentatively TRBD1 (5 bases). Germline CDR1 SNHLY, CDR2 FYNNEI. There are 13 residues in the CDR3. Between the trimmed V and J ends, which lost 7 bases and 11 bases, there was a span of 18 bases. CDR3 sequence: CASITPGLGAIYF. CDR3 DNA: TGTGCCAGCATAACTCCAGGGTTGGGCGCCATATATTTT.

The V gene is TRBV2, the J gene TRBJ2-7; 14 positions match TRBD2. The CDR3 length is 15 residues. V lost 8 bases to trimming and J lost 4 bases; unmatched junction nucleotides: 7. Germline lookup yields CDR1 SNHLY and CDR2 FYNNEI. The CDR3 is CASQTSGRARYEQYF. The DNA of the CDR3 is TGTGCCAGCCAGACTAGCGGGAGGGCCCGATACGAGCAGTACTTC.

This chain uses TRBV29-1 with TRBJ1-5, with TRBD1 matching over 9 bases. The trim removed 6 bases at V and 12 bases at J, leaving 12 bases unmatched. Per germline, CDR1 SQVTM and CDR2 ANQGSEA. This CDR3 contains 13 residues. DNA of the CDR3: TGCAGCGTGCTTGGACAGGGGCAACGTGACCAGCATTTT. Amino acids: CSVLGQGQRDQHF. The full variable domain, its missing parts supplied by reference TRBV29-1 and TRBJ1-5, is SAVISQKPSRDICQRGTSLTIQCQVDSQVTMMFWYRQQPGQSLTLIATANQGSEATYESGFVIDKFPISRPNLTFSTLTVSNMSPEDSSIYLCSVLGQGQRDQHFGDGTRLSIL.

The sample holds one count of this clone. The J gene is TRBJ1-1, the V gene TRBV15; maybe TRBD1 (5 bases). CDR3 size: 20 residues. Germline V gene lookup returns CDR1 LNHNV and CDR2 YYDKDF (reference sequence). Trimming pared 0 bases from V and 0 bases from J, leaving 23 bases between. CDR3 loop: CATSRDHGAPESFMNTEAFF. CDR3 sequence (DNA): TGTGCCACCAGCAGAGATCACGGGGCACCTGAGTCTTTTATGAACACTGAAGCTTTCTTT. The variable domain in full, with the rest retrieved from reference TRBV15 and TRBJ1-1, is DAMVIQNPRYQVTQFGKPVTLSCSQTLNHNVMYWYQQKSSQAPKLLFHYYDKDFNNEADTPDNFQSRRPNTSFCFLDIRSPGLGDTAMYLCATSRDHGAPESFMNTEAFFGQGTRLTVV.

The V gene is TRBV25-1, the J gene TRBJ2-3, with 7 bases aligning to TRBD2. J was trimmed by 4 bases and V by 3 bases; bases with no gene match: 7. Germline V gives CDR1 MGHDK, CDR2 SYGVNS. The CDR3 spans 15 residues. As DNA, the CDR3 is TGTGCCAGCAGTGAGGGGGGGAGGGGCGCAGATACGCAGTATTTT. Amino acid sequence: CASSEGGRGADTQYF.

V gene TRBV11-2 combines with J gene TRBJ1-1, with TRBD1 identical over 7 bases. Germline V CDR1 and CDR2: SGHAT, FQNNGV. The CDR3 covers 14 residues. The ends lost 7 bases at V and 10 bases at J; junction bases unmatched: 15. The CDR3 spells CASNLRGGGAGAFF. In DNA, the CDR3 is TGTGCCAGCAATCTCCGGGGAGGGGGCGCGGGAGCTTTCTTT. Looking up the rest from reference TRBV11-2 and TRBJ1-1 gives the full variable domain: EAGVAQSPRYKIIEKRQSVAFWCNPISGHATLYWYQQILGQGPKLLIQFQNNGVVDDSQLPKDRFSAERLKGVDSTLKIQPAKLEDSAVYLCASNLRGGGAGAFFGQGTRLTVV.

This clone appeared once. The chain links TRBV5-1 to TRBJ2-2; D is undetermined. Germline loops: CDR1 SGHRS, CDR2 YFSETQ. V gave up 3 bases and J gave up 0 bases, with 21 bases separating them. The CDR3 has 19 residues. CDR3 sequence: CASSWSLIDLGPNTGELFF. The CDR3 DNA sequence: TGCGCCAGCAGCTGGTCCCTTATCGACCTCGGACCGAACACCGGGGAGCTGTTTTTT.

The gene calls are TRBV18 and TRBJ2-3; the D is unclear. The CDR3 has 15 residues. V was shortened by 2 bases and J by 1 base, with 10 bases between the two germline ends. The V gene's germline CDR1 is KGHSH and CDR2 LQKENI. The CDR3 sequence: CASSPGLDGTDTQYF. CDR3 bases: TGTGCCAGCTCACCAGGCCTCGATGGCACAGATACGCAGTATTTT.

This clone was observed a single time. The gene calls are TRBV11-3 and TRBJ1-1, with 8 bases fitting TRBD1. This CDR3 contains 15 residues. The J segment lost 2 bases and the V segment lost 1 base, leaving 3 bases of the junction unmatched. CDR1 and CDR2 (germline): SGHNT, YENEEA. The CDR3 DNA reads TGTGCCAGCAGCTTAGGGCAGGGGGCTAACACTGAAGCTTTCTTT. Encoded protein: CASSLGQGANTEAFF.

This chain links TRBV19 with TRBJ1-1; D perhaps matches TRBD1 (5 bases). This CDR3 spans 16 amino acids. V was clipped by 5 bases and J by 3 bases, with 19 bases between them. Germline CDR1 is LNHDA and CDR2 is SQIVND (reference sequence). CDR3 nucleotide sequence: TGTGCCAGTAGTGTACGACAGCGGGACCGGGACACTGAAGCTTTCTTT. Translation gives CASSVRQRDRDTEAFF. Based on the CDR3 plus reference TRBV19 and TRBJ1-1, the full variable domain is DGGITQSPKYLFRKEGQNVTLSCEQNLNHDAMYWYRQDPGQGLRLIYYSQIVNDFQKGDIAEGYSVSREKKESFPLTVTSAQKNPTAFYLCASSVRQRDRDTEAFFGQGTRLTVV.

The chain recombines TRBV12-5 with TRBJ2-7; D call uncertain. V lost 6 bases and J 2 bases, leaving 8 bases between the germline ends. The CDR3 is made up of 12 amino acids. CDR1 LGHNT and CDR2 FRNRAP come from the germline V gene. DNA for the CDR3: TGTGCTAGTGGACCCGATACCTACGAGCAGTACTTC. Translated, it gives CASGPDTYEQYF.

Details on this clone: The germline gene is not matched at one end of the junction; a read error may be the cause. The J gene is TRBJ1-2, the V gene TRBV14; 9 bases align to TRBD1. Germline V gene data show CDR1 as SGHDN and CDR2 as FVKESK. This CDR3 comprises 14 residues. DNA for the CDR3: TGTGCCAGCAGCTATCTTATGGGACAGGGACCAGCCTTCTTC. This sequence encodes CASSYLMGQGPAFF.

J is TRBJ1-5 and V is TRBV25-1, with D perhaps TRBD1 (5 bases). Trimming shortened V by 7 bases and J by 9 bases, and 13 bases separated the two germline ends. This CDR3 spans 12 amino acids. Germline V gene lookup returns CDR1 MGHDK and CDR2 SYGVNS. The CDR3 DNA sequence: TGTGCCAGCAAAGACGGGGGAGGGCCCCAGCATTTT. Amino acid sequence: CASKDGGGPQHF.

The CDR3 spells CASSPDRPPEAFF. The CDR3 nucleotides are TGTGCCAGCTCACCCGACAGGCCCCCTGAAGCTTTCTTT. The chain employs TRBV18 and TRBJ1-1, with D possibly matching TRBD1 (6 bases). V lost 3 bases and J 6 bases, leaving 11 bases between the germline ends. The CDR3 length is 13 residues. CDR1 and CDR2 (germline): KGHSH, LQKENI.

The chain couples TRBV15 to TRBJ2-2, with D tentatively TRBD2 (5 bases). The CDR3 is 17 amino acids. The ends were cut back, 0 bases at V and 1 base at J, with 12 bases in the middle. The germline V gene has CDR1 LNHNV and CDR2 YYDKDF (reference sequence). The CDR3 region has the DNA TGTGCCACCAGCAGAGATGTCGGGCGGGTGAACACCGGGGAGCTGTTTTTT. As protein: CATSRDVGRVNTGELFF.